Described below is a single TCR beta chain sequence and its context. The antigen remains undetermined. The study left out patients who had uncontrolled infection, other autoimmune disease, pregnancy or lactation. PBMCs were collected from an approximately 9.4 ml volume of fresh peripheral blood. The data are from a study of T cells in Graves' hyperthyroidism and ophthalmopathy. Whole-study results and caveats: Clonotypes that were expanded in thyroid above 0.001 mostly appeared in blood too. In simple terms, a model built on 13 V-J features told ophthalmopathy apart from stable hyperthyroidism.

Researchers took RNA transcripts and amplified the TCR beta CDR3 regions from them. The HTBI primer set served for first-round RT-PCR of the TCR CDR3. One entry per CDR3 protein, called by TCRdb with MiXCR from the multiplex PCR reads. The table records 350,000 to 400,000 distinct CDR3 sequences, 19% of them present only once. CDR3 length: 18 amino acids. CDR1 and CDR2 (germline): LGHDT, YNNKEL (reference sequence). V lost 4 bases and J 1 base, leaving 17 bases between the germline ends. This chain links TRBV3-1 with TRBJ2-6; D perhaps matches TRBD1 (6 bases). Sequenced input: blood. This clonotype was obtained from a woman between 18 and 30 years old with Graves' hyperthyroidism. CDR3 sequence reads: CASSPVPGQISGANVLTF. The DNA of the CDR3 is TGTGCCAGCAGCCCCGTTCCGGGACAAATATCTGGGGCCAACGTCCTGACTTTC.